This TCR beta chain was identified in a study of blood T cell repertoires in COVID-19. Background on the study: COVID-19 samples, acute and convalescent, were from the United States, Italy and Spain.

With 2 bases clipped from V and 9 bases from J, the junction kept 4 bases outside the gene matches. The V gene's germline CDR1 is SGDLS and CDR2 YYNGEE. The CDR3 runs 14 residues. In the original analysis: Reference gene primers were amplified, and this amplification served to estimate nucleated cell counts. Using immunoSEQ multiplex PCR, the repertoire was profiled, and TCRdb retains in-frame clones only, with some absent. That table supplies the V and J calls and clone size; D and trimming were determined from the DNA. The repertoire includes roughly 410,000 clones, roughly 90% of them detected once, and more than 0.95% sits in the top ten.

The rearrangement joins TRBV9 to TRBJ1-6, with TRBD1 matching 8 bases. Material: peripheral blood. This receptor was taken from a man aged 35-49 years with acute or convalescent COVID-19. The CDR3 is CASSVTDRGSPLHF. The CDR3 DNA reads TGTGCCAGCAGCGTGACTGACAGGGGTTCACCCCTCCACTTT.